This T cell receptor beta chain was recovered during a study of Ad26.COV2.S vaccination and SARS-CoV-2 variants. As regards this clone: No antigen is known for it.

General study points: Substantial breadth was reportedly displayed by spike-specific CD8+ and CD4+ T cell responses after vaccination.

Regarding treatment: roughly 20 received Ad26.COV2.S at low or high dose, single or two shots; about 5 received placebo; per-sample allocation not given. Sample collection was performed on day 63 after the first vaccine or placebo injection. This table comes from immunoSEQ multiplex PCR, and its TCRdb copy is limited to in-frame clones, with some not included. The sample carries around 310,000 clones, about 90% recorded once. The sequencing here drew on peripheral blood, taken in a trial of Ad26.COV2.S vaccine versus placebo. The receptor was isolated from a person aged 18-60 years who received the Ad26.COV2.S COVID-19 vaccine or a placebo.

CDR3 loop: CASSEGMRNTEAFF. Written as DNA, the CDR3 is TGTGCCAGCAGTGAAGGGATGCGGAACACTGAAGCTTTCTTT. This chain links TRBV6-1 with TRBJ1-1; D is unresolved. V lost 1 base to trimming and J lost 1 base, with 7 bases between them. Germline CDR1 MNHNS, CDR2 SASEGT. The CDR3 consists of 14 residues.